This entry lists 17 T cell receptor beta chains sequenced from one sample in a study of blood T cell repertoires in COVID-19. Sequenced by immunoSEQ multiplex PCR; TCRdb stores in-frame clones only, minus some. The sample lists around 250,000 clones, about 83% occurring once. The sample was peripheral blood. The receptors stem from a man aged 25 to 40 who had recovered from COVID-19.

The chain uses TRBV2 and TRBJ1-5; D not certain. The length of the CDR3 is 15 residues. V was clipped by 8 bases and J by 1 base, with 15 bases between them. From germline, CDR1 is SNHLY and CDR2 FYNNEI. The CDR3 here is CASCRGGPSNQPQHF. Written as DNA, the CDR3 is TGTGCCAGCTGCCGAGGAGGACCCAGCAATCAGCCCCAGCATTTT.

The rearrangement links TRBV5-1 to TRBJ2-5; the match to TRBD2 covers 13 bases. The germline V gene encodes CDR1 SGHRS and CDR2 YFSETQ. The CDR3 is 16 amino acids. The V segment lost 4 bases and the J segment 4 bases; nucleotides outside the gene matches: 7. CDR3 nucleotide sequence: TGCGCCAGCAGCCAACTAGCGGGGGGGCCGTCAGAGACCCAGTACTTC. Residues: CASSQLAGGPSETQYF.

In the case of this clone: One junction end does not reproduce the germline sequence, and a read error may be involved. V is TRBV2 and J is TRBJ2-6; the D is unclear. The CDR3 runs to 14 residues. Germline V lookup: CDR1 SNHLY, CDR2 FYNNEI. The CDR3, as DNA: TGTGCCAGCGGTGATATCTCTGGGGCCAACGTCCTGACTTTC. Its translation: CASGDISGANVLTF.

The genes are TRBV6-4 and TRBJ2-6, with D unclear. The CDR3 spans 15 residues. Germline V gives CDR1 MRHNA, CDR2 SNTAGT. Deletions cut 5 bases from V and 0 bases from J, with 8 bases between. CDR3 residues: CASSPEHSGANVLTF. CDR3 sequence (DNA): TGTGCCAGCAGTCCGGAGCACTCTGGGGCCAACGTCCTGACTTTC.

The rearrangement links TRBV21-1 to TRBJ1-4. TRBV21-1 is given as a pseudogene. CDR3 length: 16 amino acids. The CDR3 protein is CASSKQPGGTAEKLFF. The DNA for the CDR3 is TGTGCCAGCAGCAAACAACCGGGGGGGACAGCTGAAAAACTGTTTTTT.

The chain uses TRBV7-9 and TRBJ2-1, with 9 positions matching TRBD1. The CDR3 is made up of 14 amino acids. V shed 2 bases, J shed 7 bases, and the junction held 3 bases outside the gene matches. Germline CDR1 SEHNR, CDR2 FQNEAQ (reference sequence). The CDR3 loop reads CASSLPGTGNEQFF. DNA of the CDR3: TGTGCCAGCAGCTTACCCGGGACAGGGAATGAGCAGTTCTTC.

This clone has only one observation. One end of the junction varies from germline; a read error may be responsible. The chain recombines TRBV6-1 with TRBJ1-1; D call uncertain. Germline CDR1 reads MNHNS; CDR2 reads SASEGT. The CDR3 is 14 residues long. CDR3 DNA sequence: TGTGCCAGCAGAGAAGGCCCAGGGAACACTGAAGCTTTCTTT. Amino acid sequence: CASREGPGNTEAFF.

The gene calls are TRBV9 and TRBJ2-7; maybe TRBD2 (5 bases). From germline, CDR1 is SGDLS and CDR2 YYNGEE. This CDR3 is built from 12 residues. Trimming stripped 3 bases from V and 6 bases from J, with 10 bases between. DNA for the CDR3: TGTGCCAGCAGCGGACCGAGCGGCGAGCAGTACTTC. Its translation is CASSGPSGEQYF.

The chain employs TRBV2 and TRBJ1-2; D is uncertain. V was cut by 9 bases and J by 0 bases, with 17 bases left in between. The CDR3 spans 15 residues. The germline V gene has CDR1 SNHLY and CDR2 FYNNEI. The CDR3 spells CASPVRSEANYGYTF. The CDR3 DNA reads TGTGCCAGTCCCGTTAGGTCGGAGGCTAACTATGGCTACACCTTC.

J is TRBJ1-6 and V is TRBV5-1; D might be TRBD1 (6 bases). The length of the CDR3 is 16 residues. Trimming stripped 5 bases from V and 10 bases from J, with 22 bases between. Germline lookup yields CDR1 SGHRS and CDR2 YFSETQ. The CDR3 nucleotides read TGCGCCAGCAGACACGTTGCCAGGGGAATTGTCTCACCCCTCCACTTT. It encodes CASRHVARGIVSPLHF.

CDR3 bases: TGTGCCAGCAGTGACCGAAGGACAGTGACCTACGAGCAGTACTTC. Its translation: CASSDRRTVTYEQYF. The J gene is TRBJ2-7, the V gene TRBV7-8; TRBD1 might be the D (6 bases). This CDR3 comprises 15 residues. Trimming removed 6 bases at V and 2 bases at J, with 17 bases between. The germline V gene encodes CDR1 SGHVS and CDR2 FQNEAQ.

The rearrangement uses TRBV19 and TRBJ2-6; 12 bases line up with TRBD1. The ends lost 8 bases at V and 4 bases at J; junction bases unmatched: 9. The CDR3 length is 17 residues. Germline assignment: CDR1 LNHDA and CDR2 SQIVND (reference sequence). The DNA of the CDR3 is TGTGCCAGTCGCCGGGACAGGGGGCACACCGGGGCCAACGTCCTGACTTTC. It encodes CASRRDRGHTGANVLTF.

This clone has just a few counts. This chain uses TRBV28 with TRBJ2-5; TRBD2 matches at 7 bases. The CDR3 has 17 amino acids. V trimming: 4 bases; J trimming: 9 bases; junction bases outside the gene matches: 20. The germline V gene encodes CDR1 MDHEN and CDR2 SYDVKM. The DNA of the CDR3 is TGTGCCAGCAGTTCATATCGAGCGGGGAAGCCCGGGGAGGCCCAGTACTTC. Its translation is CASSSYRAGKPGEAQYF.

On this clone: This specimen includes other DNA sequences encoding the same CDR3. This chain links TRBV20-1 with TRBJ2-5, with D unresolved. The ends were cut back, 2 bases at V and 4 bases at J, with 2 bases in the middle. Germline V lookup: CDR1 DFQATT, CDR2 SNEGSKA (reference sequence). CDR3 length: 10 amino acids. The CDR3 loop is CSARRETQYF. Written as DNA, the CDR3 is TGCAGTGCTAGACGAGAGACCCAGTACTTC.

Worth noting for this clone: It may be a read error: a sequence one base away is much more abundant. The chain joins TRBV27 to TRBJ2-3, with 8 bases matching TRBD2. The CDR3 covers 16 residues. CDR1 MNHEY and CDR2 SMNVEV come from the germline V gene (reference sequence). V lost 5 bases, J lost 2 bases, and 9 bases stayed unmatched. The CDR3 here is CASSPGISGATDTQYF. The CDR3 nucleotides are TGTGCCAGCAGTCCCGGGATTAGCGGGGCCACAGATACGCAGTATTTT.

This clone has only a few counts. The chain uses TRBV21-1 and TRBJ2-5; the table's TRBD1 call for D was not verified on the DNA. TRBV21-1 is shown as a pseudogene. The CDR3 has 17 residues. CDR3 coding DNA: TGTGCCAGCAGCAATAGTCGACCGGTACCCCAGGCAGAGACCCAGTACTTC. It yields the protein CASSNSRPVPQAETQYF.

The V and J genes are TRBV13 and TRBJ1-6, with D maybe TRBD1 (6 bases). Germline V gene sequence: CDR1 PRHDT, CDR2 FYEKMQ (reference sequence). This CDR3 has 16 amino acids. V lost 4 bases, J lost 8 bases, and 18 bases lay in between. The CDR3 reads CASSSLIGGPDSPLHF. The DNA of the CDR3 is TGTGCCAGCAGCTCCCTCATCGGGGGGCCAGATTCACCCCTCCACTTT.